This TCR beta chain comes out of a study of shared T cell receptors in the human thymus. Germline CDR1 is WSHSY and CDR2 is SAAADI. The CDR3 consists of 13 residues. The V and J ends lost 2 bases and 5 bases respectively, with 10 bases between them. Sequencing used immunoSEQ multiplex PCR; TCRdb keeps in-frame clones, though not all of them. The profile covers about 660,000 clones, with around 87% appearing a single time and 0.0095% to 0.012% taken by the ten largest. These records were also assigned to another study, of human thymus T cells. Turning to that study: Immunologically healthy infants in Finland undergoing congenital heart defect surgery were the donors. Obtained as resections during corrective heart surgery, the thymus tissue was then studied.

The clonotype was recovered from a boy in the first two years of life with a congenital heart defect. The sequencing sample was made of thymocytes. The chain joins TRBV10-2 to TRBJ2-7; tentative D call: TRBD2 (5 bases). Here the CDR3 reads CASSEASLNEQYF. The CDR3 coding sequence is TGCGCCAGCAGTGAGGCTAGCTTGAACGAGCAGTACTTC.